The rows below give T cell receptor beta chains drawn from one sample of a study of cytomegalovirus exposure and HLA in healthy donors. Method: immunoSEQ multiplex PCR; TCRdb's copy keeps in-frame clones and lacks some. The sample has tens of thousands of clones, and its top ten clones hold approximately 1.1%. The sequencing input was PBMCs. Receptors were obtained from a woman aged 25 to 39 in good health and CMV-seronegative. The CDR3 runs from the conserved cysteine through the conserved F or W.

CDR3aa: CASRGGLAARDTQYF; j_gene: TRBJ2-3; v_gene: TRBV27
CDR3aa: CASSPTGGTINSPLHF; j_gene: TRBJ1-6; v_gene: TRBV18
CDR3aa: CASKASGSSTDTQYF; j_gene: TRBJ2-3; v_gene: TRBV19
CDR3aa: CASSPPYRDGTQYF; j_gene: TRBJ2-5; v_gene: TRBV18
CDR3aa: CAWSQGNTEAFF; j_gene: TRBJ1-1; v_gene: TRBV30
CDR3aa: CASSTRDRGHGYTF; j_gene: TRBJ1-2; v_gene: TRBV7-2
CDR3aa: CASGRQGSSNTEAFF; j_gene: TRBJ1-1; v_gene: TRBV2
CDR3aa: CASSGYGGEQQYF; j_gene: TRBJ2-7; v_gene: TRBV2
CDR3aa: CASSYGQGADEQYF; j_gene: TRBJ2-7; v_gene: TRBV6-5
CDR3aa: CAWSLAGAGANVLTF; j_gene: TRBJ2-6; v_gene: TRBV30
CDR3aa: CASSLDRGQEKLFF; j_gene: TRBJ1-4; v_gene: TRBV19
CDR3aa: CASSNDRGNTGELFF; j_gene: TRBJ2-2; v_gene: TRBV6-5
CDR3aa: CASSIVAGNGYTF; j_gene: TRBJ1-2; v_gene: TRBV19
CDR3aa: CAWTSGSRTYEQYF; j_gene: .; v_gene: TRBV30
CDR3aa: CARRSGAEQYF; j_gene: TRBJ2-7; v_gene: TRBV6-5
CDR3aa: CASSPGLAETQYF; j_gene: TRBJ2-5; v_gene: TRBV10-1
CDR3aa: CASSLPSTGGYDSNTEAFF; j_gene: TRBJ1-1; v_gene: TRBV11-3
CDR3aa: CASQKDYTDTQYF; j_gene: TRBJ2-3; v_gene: TRBV6-1
CDR3aa: CASSAIDVEGGYTF; j_gene: TRBJ1-2; v_gene: TRBV19
CDR3aa: CASSLAGGRQPQHF; j_gene: TRBJ1-5; v_gene: TRBV7-2
CDR3aa: CASSLLPISGQGPNTEAFF; j_gene: TRBJ1-1; v_gene: TRBV7-6
CDR3aa: CSVEGQGASGYTF; j_gene: TRBJ1-2; v_gene: TRBV29-1
CDR3aa: CASSLGRSRARRDGYEQYF; j_gene: TRBJ2-7; v_gene: TRBV7-8
CDR3aa: CASTSGQHIEKLFF; j_gene: TRBJ1-4; v_gene: TRBV2
CDR3aa: CASSGSTGVETQYF; j_gene: TRBJ2-5; v_gene: TRBV25-1
CDR3aa: CASSESRGNTGELFF; j_gene: TRBJ2-2; v_gene: TRBV10-2
CDR3aa: CASSLGTLDSNQPQHF; j_gene: TRBJ1-5; v_gene: TRBV7-6
CDR3aa: CSVDPGRKGAQYF; j_gene: TRBJ2-5; v_gene: TRBV29-1
CDR3aa: CASSPLLAGGNNEQFF; j_gene: TRBJ2-1; v_gene: TRBV18
CDR3aa: CASSQGRQGPQAFF; j_gene: TRBJ1-1; v_gene: TRBV4-1
CDR3aa: CASSLAGATYEQYF; j_gene: TRBJ2-7; v_gene: TRBV7-8
CDR3aa: CASSLERGLPEAFF; j_gene: TRBJ1-1; v_gene: TRBV5-1
CDR3aa: CASSRLTSGPNEQFF; j_gene: TRBJ2-1; v_gene: TRBV19
CDR3aa: CASSGIDRGRGSYTF; j_gene: TRBJ1-2; v_gene: TRBV5-1
CDR3aa: CASSLGHSGRELFF; j_gene: TRBJ2-1; v_gene: TRBV7-9
CDR3aa: CASSKEAYYEQYF; j_gene: TRBJ2-7; v_gene: TRBV27
CDR3aa: CASSPYSNYGYTF; j_gene: TRBJ1-2; v_gene: TRBV7-2
CDR3aa: CASRLTGITTGELFF; j_gene: TRBJ2-2; v_gene: TRBV6-1
CDR3aa: CASGQGERSSDNEQFF; j_gene: TRBJ2-1; v_gene: TRBV30
CDR3aa: CASSEGQGAQYF; j_gene: TRBJ2-7; v_gene: TRBV9
CDR3aa: CASSLAVSYEQYF; j_gene: TRBJ2-7; v_gene: TRBV7-9
CDR3aa: CASNPDLNTEAFF; j_gene: TRBJ1-1; v_gene: TRBV6-1
CDR3aa: CASSMSGSSTDTQYF; j_gene: TRBJ2-3; v_gene: TRBV19
CDR3aa: CASSLAGGGRHTQYF; j_gene: TRBJ2-3; v_gene: TRBV7-9
CDR3aa: CSVGGGTSSGSYNEQFF; j_gene: TRBJ2-1; v_gene: TRBV29-1
CDR3aa: CASSGRGRNYGYTF; j_gene: TRBJ1-2; v_gene: TRBV2
CDR3aa: CASSSNPGLSSTDTQYF; j_gene: TRBJ2-3; v_gene: TRBV13
CDR3aa: CASSEGLANYGYTF; j_gene: TRBJ1-2; v_gene: TRBV5-1
CDR3aa: CASSEGGQRFLYEQYF; j_gene: TRBJ2-7; v_gene: TRBV6-1
CDR3aa: CASSQDRPGYNSPLHF; j_gene: TRBJ1-6; v_gene: TRBV4-1
CDR3aa: CASSRTGVTEAFF; j_gene: TRBJ1-1; v_gene: TRBV6-1